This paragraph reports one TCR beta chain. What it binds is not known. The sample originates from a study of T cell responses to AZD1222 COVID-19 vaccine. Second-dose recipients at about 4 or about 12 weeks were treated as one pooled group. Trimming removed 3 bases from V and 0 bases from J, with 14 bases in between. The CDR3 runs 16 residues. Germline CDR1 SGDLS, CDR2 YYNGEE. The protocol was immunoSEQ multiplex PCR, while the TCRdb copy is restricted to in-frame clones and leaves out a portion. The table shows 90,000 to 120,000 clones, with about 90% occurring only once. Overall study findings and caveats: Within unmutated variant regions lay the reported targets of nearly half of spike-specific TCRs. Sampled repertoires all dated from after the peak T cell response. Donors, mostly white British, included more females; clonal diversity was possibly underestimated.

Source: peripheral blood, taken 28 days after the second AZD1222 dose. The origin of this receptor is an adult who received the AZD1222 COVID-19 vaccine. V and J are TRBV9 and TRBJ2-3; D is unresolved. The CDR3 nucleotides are TGTGCCAGCAGCGGTGGGATTGAGATTAGCACAGATACGCAGTATTTT. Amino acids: CASSGGIEISTDTQYF. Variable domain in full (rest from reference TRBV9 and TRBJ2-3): DSGVTQTPKHLITATGQRVTLRCSPRSGDLSVYWYQQSLDQGLQFLIQYYNGEERAKGNILERFSAQQFPDLHSELNLSSLELGDSALYFCASSGGIEISTDTQYFGPGTRLTVL.